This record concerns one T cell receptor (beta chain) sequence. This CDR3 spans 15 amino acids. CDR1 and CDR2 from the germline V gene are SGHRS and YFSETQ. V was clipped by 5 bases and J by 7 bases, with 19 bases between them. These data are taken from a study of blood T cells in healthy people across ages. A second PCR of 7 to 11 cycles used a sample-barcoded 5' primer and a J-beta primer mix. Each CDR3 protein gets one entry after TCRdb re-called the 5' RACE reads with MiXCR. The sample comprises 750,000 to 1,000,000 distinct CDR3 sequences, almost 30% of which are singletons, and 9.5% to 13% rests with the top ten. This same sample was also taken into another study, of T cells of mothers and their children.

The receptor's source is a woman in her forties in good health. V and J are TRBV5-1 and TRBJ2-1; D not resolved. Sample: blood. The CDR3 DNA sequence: TGCGCCAGCAGTCTTTGGGCTCTGGAAGTTAATGAGCAGTTCTTC. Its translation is CASSLWALEVNEQFF.